This T cell receptor beta chain appears in the sequencing data of a study of T cell repertoires in cytomegalovirus infection. V lost 8 bases, J lost 0 bases, and 17 bases lay in between. Germline V gives CDR1 MNHEY, CDR2 SMNVEV (reference sequence). The CDR3 consists of 15 residues. As to this clonotype: Its antigen is unidentified.

In TCRdb, the reads were re-called with MiXCR into one record per CDR3 protein. The sample lists approximately 910,000 distinct CDR3 sequences; approximately 31% were seen once. The specimen was cultured CD8+ T cells from PBMCs, collected from culture after CMV antigen stimulation. The V and J genes are TRBV27 and TRBJ2-7; a weak D match, TRBD1 (6 bases). This receptor was taken from a human donor in good health (CMV status not recorded). Some clones in this sample may be carry-over from other donors' samples. The CDR3 DNA follows: TGTGCCAGCTCTTTCAGCCGGGACAACTCCTACGAGCAGTACTTC. This translates into CASSFSRDNSYEQYF.